The rows below give T cell receptor beta chains drawn from one sample of a study of blood T cell repertoires in COVID-19. The table came from immunoSEQ multiplex PCR; TCRdb's copy has only in-frame clones and leaves some out. The sample lists 68,000 or so clones, about 86% occurring once. The sample comprised peripheral blood. The receptor set was obtained from a man aged 45-65 years with acute or convalescent COVID-19. Both conserved end residues are part of each CDR3. The D gene is left open where the match is weak. Only part of the rows carry a size: once, few, many, or a class if the clone is expanded.

V gene	D gene	J gene	clone size	CDR3 protein	CDR3 DNA
TRBV7-9	.	TRBJ2-5	.	CASSFHRDKGWETQYF	TGTGCCAGCAGCTTCCACCGGGACAAAGGGTGGGAGACCCAGTACTTC
TRBV10-1	.	TRBJ1-1	.	CASSESRQGPGNTEAFF	TGCGCCAGCAGTGAGTCCAGGCAAGGCCCAGGGAACACTGAAGCTTTCTTT
TRBV6-5	.	TRBJ1-2	.	CASKQAANYGYTF	TGTGCCAGCAAACAGGCTGCTAACTATGGCTACACCTTC
TRBV4-2	.	TRBJ1-2	.	CASSQARTEDYGYTF	TGTGCCAGCAGCCAAGCTCGGACAGAAGACTATGGCTACACCTTC
TRBV5-4	.	TRBJ1-3	.	CASSRDGNTIYF	TGTGCCAGCAGCCGAGATGGAAACACCATATATTTT
TRBV6-5	.	TRBJ2-2	.	CASRLQGNPGELFF	TGTGCCAGCAGGCTACAGGGAAACCCCGGGGAGCTGTTTTTT
TRBV9	.	TRBJ2-1	.	CASSVEGGTYNEQFF	TGTGCCAGCAGCGTAGAGGGCGGGACCTACAATGAGCAGTTCTTC
TRBV7-6	TRBD2	TRBJ2-3	.	CASSLVGGDAWGDTQYF	TGTGCCAGCAGCTTAGTTGGGGGGGACGCCTGGGGAGATACGCAGTATTTT
TRBV6-5	TRBD1	TRBJ1-1	.	CASSPISDRDTEAFF	TGTGCCAGCAGCCCCATAAGCGACAGGGACACTGAAGCTTTCTTT
TRBV30	.	TRBJ1-1	.	CAWTWPGYGEAFF	TGTGCCTGGACCTGGCCCGGGTACGGTGAAGCTTTCTTT
TRBV4-1	.	TRBJ1-5	.	CASSQKIMQGPANQPQHF	TGCGCCAGCAGCCAGAAGATAATGCAGGGTCCCGCCAATCAGCCCCAGCATTTT
TRBV29-1	TRBD2	TRBJ2-1	.	CSVEGLAGVQGPYNEQFF	TGCAGCGTTGAGGGGCTAGCGGGAGTTCAGGGCCCCTACAATGAGCAGTTCTTC
TRBV25-1	.	TRBJ1-5	.	CASSEPGIRQPQHF	TGTGCCAGCAGTGAACCAGGGATCCGACAGCCCCAGCATTTT
TRBV6-2/TRBV6-3	.	TRBJ2-7	.	CASSGSPYEQYF	TGTGCCAGCAGTGGTAGTCCCTACGAGCAGTACTTC
TRBV27	.	TRBJ1-6	.	CASSRTEGGSPLHF	TGTGCCAGCAGCCGGACGGAGGGCGGCTCACCCCTCCACTTT
TRBV10-2	.	TRBJ1-5	few	CASSESSRDNQPQHF	TGCGCCAGCAGTGAGTCAAGCAGGGACAATCAGCCCCAGCATTTT
TRBV7-3	.	TRBJ1-3	.	CASSLDRRSGNTIYF	TGTGCCAGCAGCTTGGACAGACGCTCTGGAAACACCATATATTTT
TRBV30	TRBD2	TRBJ2-1	few	CASSGLALNEQFF	TGTGCCTCGAGCGGACTAGCGCTAAATGAGCAGTTCTTC
TRBV5-6	.	TRBJ1-2	.	CASSLANEVYTF	TGTGCCAGCAGCTTGGCCAATGAGGTCTACACCTTC
TRBV6-6	.	TRBJ1-5	once	CASYPDYSNQPQHF	TGTGCCAGTTACCCGGACTATAGCAATCAGCCCCAGCATTTT
TRBV27	.	TRBJ2-3	.	CASSLRQSYTDTQYF	TGTGCCAGCAGTTTAAGACAGAGCTACACAGATACGCAGTATTTT
TRBV6-1	TRBD1	TRBJ1-4	.	CASSERTGTNEKLFF	TGTGCCAGCAGTGAAAGGACAGGGACTAATGAAAAACTGTTTTTT
TRBV28	TRBD2	TRBJ2-1	.	CATAPGGPGNEQFF	TGTGCCACCGCTCCGGGAGGCCCCGGGAATGAGCAGTTCTTC
TRBV5-1	.	TRBJ2-6	.	CASSLVVRDGYGSVLTF	TGCGCCAGCAGCTTGGTTGTCCGAGACGGGTATGGCTCCGTCCTGACTTTC
TRBV3-1/TRBV3-2	TRBD1	TRBJ2-5	.	CASSQDIPQGAPSLETQYF	TGTGCCAGCAGCCAAGATATCCCCCAGGGGGCGCCCTCTTTGGAGACCCAGTACTTC
TRBV2	TRBD1	TRBJ1-6	few	CASSESGTGKSPLHF	TGTGCCAGCAGTGAGTCCGGGACAGGGAAATCACCCCTCCACTTT
TRBV2	TRBD1	TRBJ2-1	.	CASSGRQGMNEQFF	TGTGCCAGCAGTGGACGACAGGGGATGAATGAGCAGTTCTTC